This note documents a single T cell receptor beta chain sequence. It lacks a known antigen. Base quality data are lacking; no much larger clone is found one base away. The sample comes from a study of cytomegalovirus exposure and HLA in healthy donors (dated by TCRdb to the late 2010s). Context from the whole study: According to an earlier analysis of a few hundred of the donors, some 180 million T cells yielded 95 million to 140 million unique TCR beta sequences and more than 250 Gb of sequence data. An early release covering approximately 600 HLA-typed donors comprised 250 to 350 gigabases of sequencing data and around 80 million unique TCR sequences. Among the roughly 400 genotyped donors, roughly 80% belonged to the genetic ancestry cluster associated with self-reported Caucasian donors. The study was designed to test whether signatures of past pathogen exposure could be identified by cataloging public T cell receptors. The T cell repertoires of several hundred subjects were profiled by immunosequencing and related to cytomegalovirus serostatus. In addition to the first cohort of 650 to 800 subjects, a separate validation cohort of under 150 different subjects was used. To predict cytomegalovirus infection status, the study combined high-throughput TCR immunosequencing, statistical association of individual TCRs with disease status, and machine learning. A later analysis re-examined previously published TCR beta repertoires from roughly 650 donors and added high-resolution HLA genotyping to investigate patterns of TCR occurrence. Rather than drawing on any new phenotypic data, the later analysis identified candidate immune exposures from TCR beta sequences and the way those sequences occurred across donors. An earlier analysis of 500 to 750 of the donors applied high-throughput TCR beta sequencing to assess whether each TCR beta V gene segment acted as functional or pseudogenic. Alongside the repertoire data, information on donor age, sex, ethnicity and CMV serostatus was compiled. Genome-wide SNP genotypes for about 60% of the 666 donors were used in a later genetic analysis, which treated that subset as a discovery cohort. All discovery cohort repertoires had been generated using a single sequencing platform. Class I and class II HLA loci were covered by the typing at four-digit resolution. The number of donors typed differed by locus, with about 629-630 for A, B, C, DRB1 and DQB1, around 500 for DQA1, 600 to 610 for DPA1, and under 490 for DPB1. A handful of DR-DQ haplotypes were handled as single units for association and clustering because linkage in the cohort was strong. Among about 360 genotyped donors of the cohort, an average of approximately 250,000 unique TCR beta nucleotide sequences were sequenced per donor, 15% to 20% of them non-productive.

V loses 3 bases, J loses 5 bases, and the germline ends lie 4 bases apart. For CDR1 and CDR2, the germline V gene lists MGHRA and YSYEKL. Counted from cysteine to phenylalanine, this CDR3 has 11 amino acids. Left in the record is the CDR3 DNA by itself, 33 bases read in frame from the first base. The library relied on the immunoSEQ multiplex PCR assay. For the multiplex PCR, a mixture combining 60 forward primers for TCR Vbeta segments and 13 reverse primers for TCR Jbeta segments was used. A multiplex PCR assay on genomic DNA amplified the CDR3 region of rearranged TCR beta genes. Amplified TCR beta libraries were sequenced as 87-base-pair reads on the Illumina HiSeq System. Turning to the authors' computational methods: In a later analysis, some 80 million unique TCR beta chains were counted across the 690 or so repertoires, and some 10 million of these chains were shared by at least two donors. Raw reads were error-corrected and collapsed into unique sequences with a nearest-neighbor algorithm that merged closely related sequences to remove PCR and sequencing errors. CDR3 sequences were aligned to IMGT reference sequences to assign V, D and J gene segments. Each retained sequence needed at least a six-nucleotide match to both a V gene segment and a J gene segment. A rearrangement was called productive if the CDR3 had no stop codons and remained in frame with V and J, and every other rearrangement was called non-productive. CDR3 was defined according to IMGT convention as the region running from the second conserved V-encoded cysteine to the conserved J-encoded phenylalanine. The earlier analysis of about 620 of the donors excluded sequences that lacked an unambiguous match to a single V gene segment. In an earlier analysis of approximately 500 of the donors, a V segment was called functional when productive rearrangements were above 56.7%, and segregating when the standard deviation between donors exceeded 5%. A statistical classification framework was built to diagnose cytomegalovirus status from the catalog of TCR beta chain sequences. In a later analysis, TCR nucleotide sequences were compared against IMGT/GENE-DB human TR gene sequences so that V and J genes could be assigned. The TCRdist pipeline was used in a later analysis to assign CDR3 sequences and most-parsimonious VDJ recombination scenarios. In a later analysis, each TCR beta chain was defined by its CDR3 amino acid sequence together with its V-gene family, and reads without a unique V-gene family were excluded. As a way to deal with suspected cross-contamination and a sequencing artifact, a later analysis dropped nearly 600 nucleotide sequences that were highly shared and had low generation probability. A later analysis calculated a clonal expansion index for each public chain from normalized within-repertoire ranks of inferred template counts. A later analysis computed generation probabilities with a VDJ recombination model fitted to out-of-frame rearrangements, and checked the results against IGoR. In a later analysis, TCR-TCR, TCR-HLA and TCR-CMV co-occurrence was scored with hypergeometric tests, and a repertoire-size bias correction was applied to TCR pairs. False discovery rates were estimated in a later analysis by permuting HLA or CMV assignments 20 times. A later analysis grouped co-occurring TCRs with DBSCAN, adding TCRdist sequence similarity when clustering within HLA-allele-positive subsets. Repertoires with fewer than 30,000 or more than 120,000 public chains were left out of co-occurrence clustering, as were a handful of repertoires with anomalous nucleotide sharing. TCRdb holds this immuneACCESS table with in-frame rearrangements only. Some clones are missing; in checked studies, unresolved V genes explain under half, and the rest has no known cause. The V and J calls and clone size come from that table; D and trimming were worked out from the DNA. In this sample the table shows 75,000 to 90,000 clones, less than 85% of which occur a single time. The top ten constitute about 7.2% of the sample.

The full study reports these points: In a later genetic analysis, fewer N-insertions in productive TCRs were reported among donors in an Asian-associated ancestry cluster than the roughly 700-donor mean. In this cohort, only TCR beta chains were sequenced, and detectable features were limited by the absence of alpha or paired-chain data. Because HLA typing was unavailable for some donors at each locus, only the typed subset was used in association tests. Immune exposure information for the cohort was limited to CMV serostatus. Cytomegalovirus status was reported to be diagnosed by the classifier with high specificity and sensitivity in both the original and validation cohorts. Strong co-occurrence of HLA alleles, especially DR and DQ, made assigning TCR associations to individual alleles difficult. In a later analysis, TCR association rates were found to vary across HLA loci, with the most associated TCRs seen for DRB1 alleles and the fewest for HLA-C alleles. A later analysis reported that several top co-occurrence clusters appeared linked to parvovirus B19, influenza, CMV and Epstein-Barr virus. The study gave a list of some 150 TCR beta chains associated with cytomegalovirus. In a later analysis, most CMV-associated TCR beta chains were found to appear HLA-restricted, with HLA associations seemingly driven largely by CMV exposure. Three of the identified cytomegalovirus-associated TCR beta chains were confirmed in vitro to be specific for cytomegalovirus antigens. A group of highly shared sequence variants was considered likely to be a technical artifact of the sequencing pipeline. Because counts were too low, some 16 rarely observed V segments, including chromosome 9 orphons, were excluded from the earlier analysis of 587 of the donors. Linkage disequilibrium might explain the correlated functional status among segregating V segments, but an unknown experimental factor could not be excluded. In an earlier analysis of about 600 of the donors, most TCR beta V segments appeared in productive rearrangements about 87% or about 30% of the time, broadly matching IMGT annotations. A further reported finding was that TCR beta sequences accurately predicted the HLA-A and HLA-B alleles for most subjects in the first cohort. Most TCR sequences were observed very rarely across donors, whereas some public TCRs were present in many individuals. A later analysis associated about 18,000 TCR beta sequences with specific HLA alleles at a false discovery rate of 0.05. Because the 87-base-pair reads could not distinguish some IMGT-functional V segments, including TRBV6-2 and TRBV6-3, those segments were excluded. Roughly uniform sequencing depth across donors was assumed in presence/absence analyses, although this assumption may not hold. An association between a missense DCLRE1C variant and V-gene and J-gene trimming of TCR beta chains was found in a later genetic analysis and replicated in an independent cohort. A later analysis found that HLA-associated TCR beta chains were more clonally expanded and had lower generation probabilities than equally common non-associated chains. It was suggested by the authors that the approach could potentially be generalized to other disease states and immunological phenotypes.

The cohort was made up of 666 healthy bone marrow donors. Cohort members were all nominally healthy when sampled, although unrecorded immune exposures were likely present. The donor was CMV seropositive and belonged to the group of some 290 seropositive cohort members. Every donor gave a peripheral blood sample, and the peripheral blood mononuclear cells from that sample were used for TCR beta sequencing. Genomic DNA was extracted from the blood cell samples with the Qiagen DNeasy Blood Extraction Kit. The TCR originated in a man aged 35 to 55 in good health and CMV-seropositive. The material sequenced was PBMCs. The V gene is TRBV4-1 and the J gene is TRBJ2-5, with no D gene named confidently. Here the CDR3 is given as CASSQSETQYF. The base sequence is TGCGCCAGCAGCCAGTCGGAGACCCAGTACTTC.